This T cell receptor beta chain comes out of a study of blood T cell repertoires in COVID-19. Trimming removed 2 bases from V and 5 bases from J; junction bases left unmatched: 3. Germline CDR1 and CDR2: SGHDT and YYEEEE. The CDR3 is made up of 14 amino acids. Assay used: immunoSEQ multiplex PCR; TCRdb lists only in-frame clones, some missing. The repertoire holds fewer than 250,000 clones, with about 86% as singletons. What was sequenced was PBMCs or T cells enriched from blood (not recorded which). The V and J genes are TRBV5-6 and TRBJ1-4; TRBD1 agrees at 7 bases. The sequence came from a woman in her thirties or forties with acute COVID-19. DNA for the CDR3: TGTGCCAGCAGCTTCGGGACAGCGAATGAAAAACTGTTTTTT. Amino acids: CASSFGTANEKLFF.